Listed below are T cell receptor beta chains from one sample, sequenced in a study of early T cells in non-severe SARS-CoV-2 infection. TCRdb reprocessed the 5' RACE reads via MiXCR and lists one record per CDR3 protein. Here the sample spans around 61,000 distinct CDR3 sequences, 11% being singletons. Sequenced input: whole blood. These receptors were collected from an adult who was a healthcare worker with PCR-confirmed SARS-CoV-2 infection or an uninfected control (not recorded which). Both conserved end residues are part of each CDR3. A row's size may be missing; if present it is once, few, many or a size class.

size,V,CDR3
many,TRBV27,CASTLGSGTDTQYF
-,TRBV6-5,CASSSGQGRGEQYF
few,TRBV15,CATSRDFGGGHYGYTF
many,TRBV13,CASRYRRSYEQYF
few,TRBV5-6,CASSVTRIWETQYF
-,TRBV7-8,CASSLFWQLAATNEKLFF
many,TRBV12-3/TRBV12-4,CASRLSKRTLPTEAFF
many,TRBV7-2,CASSLTALGTQYF
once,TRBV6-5,CASSRVGEDTQYF
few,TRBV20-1,CSASSLAGAQPTDTQYF
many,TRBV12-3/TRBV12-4,CASSWDRDEQPQHF
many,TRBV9,CASSPRQDNSPLHF
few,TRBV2,CASSPSRAGSVYEQYF
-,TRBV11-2,CASSLLGYSYEQYF
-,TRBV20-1,CSARGRGPNQPQHF
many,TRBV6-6,CASSYRGENTQYF
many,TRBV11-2,CASRVNPGNYGYTF
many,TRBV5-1,CASSLSTDTQYF
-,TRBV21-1,CASLRQTGYEQYF
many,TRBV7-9,CASSPRRAPRTRAYEQYF
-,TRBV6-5,CASSPRGGAGHSNEQFF
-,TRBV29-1,CSATSGTGELFF